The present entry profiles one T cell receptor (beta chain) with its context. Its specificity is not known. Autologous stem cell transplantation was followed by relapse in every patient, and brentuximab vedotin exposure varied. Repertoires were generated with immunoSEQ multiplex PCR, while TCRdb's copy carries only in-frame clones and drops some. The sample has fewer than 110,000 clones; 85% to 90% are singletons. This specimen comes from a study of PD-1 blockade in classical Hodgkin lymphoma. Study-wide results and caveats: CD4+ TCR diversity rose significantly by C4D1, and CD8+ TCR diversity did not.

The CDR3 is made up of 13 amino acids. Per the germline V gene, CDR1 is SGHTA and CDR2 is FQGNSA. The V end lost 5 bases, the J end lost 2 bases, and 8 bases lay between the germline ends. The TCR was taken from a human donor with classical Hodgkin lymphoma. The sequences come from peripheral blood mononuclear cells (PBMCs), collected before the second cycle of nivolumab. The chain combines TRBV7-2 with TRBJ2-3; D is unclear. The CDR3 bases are TGTGCCAGCAGCCGGGCGAACACAGATACGCAGTATTTT. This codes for CASSRANTDTQYF.